One and the same sample provided the 9 T cell receptor beta chains below, sequenced in a study of cytomegalovirus exposure and HLA in healthy donors. The PCR used 60 Vbeta and 13 Jbeta primers. The repertoire was sequenced with immunoSEQ multiplex PCR; TCRdb's copy has only in-frame clones and lacks some. In the table there are under 200,000 clones, about four fifths of which are singletons. Material: PBMCs. The source is a woman in her late teens or twenties in good health and CMV-seronegative.

The chain employs TRBV2 and TRBJ2-4; possible D gene TRBD2, 6 bases. V lost 5 bases to trimming and J lost 0 bases, with 11 bases between them. CDR3 size: 15 residues. Germline CDR1 is SNHLY and CDR2 is FYNNEI. The chain's CDR3 is CASSRGLSAKNIQYF. The CDR3 coding sequence is TGTGCCAGCAGTAGGGGACTTTCAGCCAAAAACATTCAGTACTTC.

For the CDR3, the DNA is TGTGCCAGCAGCCGACAGTTTAACACCGGGGAGCTGTTTTTT. Translated: CASSRQFNTGELFF. This chain connects TRBV11-2 to TRBJ2-2; D is perhaps TRBD1 (5 bases). V gave up 5 bases and J gave up 2 bases, with 9 bases separating them. The CDR3 runs to 14 residues. Germline CDR1 SGHAT, CDR2 FQNNGV.

The V gene is TRBV27, the J gene TRBJ1-5; tentatively, D is TRBD1 (5 bases). Germline V CDR1 and CDR2: MNHEY, SMNVEV (reference sequence). V was cut by 4 bases and J by 3 bases, with 10 bases left in between. The CDR3 extends over 14 amino acids. DNA for the CDR3: TGTGCCAGCAGTTATTCAGGGTACAATCAGCCCCAGCATTTT. Residues: CASSYSGYNQPQHF.

The CDR3 is CASHDRLSGNTIYF. DNA of the CDR3: TGTGCCAGCCATGACAGACTCTCTGGAAACACCATATATTTT. The V gene is TRBV28, the J gene TRBJ1-3; possible D gene TRBD1, 5 bases. The CDR3 is 14 amino acids. With 8 bases removed from V and 0 bases from J, the gap between germline ends came to 11 bases. The germline gives CDR1 MDHEN, CDR2 SYDVKM.

The rearrangement joins TRBV9 to TRBJ2-2, with 10 nucleotides matching TRBD2. CDR1 is SGDLS, CDR2 YYNGEE, per germline. Trimming took 1 base from V and 5 from J; bases not matched to a gene: 8. The CDR3 is 17 amino acids. CDR3 sequence reads: CASSVLSSGSITGELFF. The CDR3 DNA is TGTGCCAGCAGCGTATTATCTAGCGGGAGCATTACCGGGGAGCTGTTTTTT. The variable domain in full, completed from reference TRBV9 and TRBJ2-2, reads DSGVTQTPKHLITATGQRVTLRCSPRSGDLSVYWYQQSLDQGLQFLIQYYNGEERAKGNILERFSAQQFPDLHSELNLSSLELGDSALYFCASSVLSSGSITGELFFGEGSRLTVL.

This clone turned up a few times. The V gene is TRBV6-5, the J gene TRBJ1-1; D is possibly TRBD1 (5 bases). With 6 bases removed from V and 0 bases from J, the gap between germline ends came to 8 bases. Germline-derived CDR1 and CDR2 are MNHEY and SVGAGI. The length of the CDR3 is 13 residues. The CDR3 spells CASRQVMNTEAFF. In DNA form, the CDR3 reads TGTGCCAGCAGACAGGTAATGAACACTGAAGCTTTCTTT.

This clone occurred once. The chain links TRBV5-1 to TRBJ1-2; TRBD1 might be the D (5 bases). The CDR3 spans 14 residues. V was clipped by 0 bases and J by 4 bases, with 10 bases between them. CDR1 is SGHRS, CDR2 YFSETQ, per germline. CDR3 loop: CASSLGQGGYGYTF. Here the CDR3 DNA reads TGCGCCAGCAGCTTGGGTCAGGGAGGCTATGGCTACACCTTC.

This chain joins TRBV4-3 and TRBJ2-7; no definite D call. V dropped 0 bases and J dropped 4 bases, with 13 bases sitting between them. Germline assignment: CDR1 LGHNA and CDR2 YSLEER. The CDR3 totals 15 residues. DNA of the CDR3: TGCGCCAGCAGCCAAGATCTAGTTTCATCGTACGAGCAGTACTTC. Residues: CASSQDLVSSYEQYF.

The chain combines TRBV11-2 with TRBJ1-1; possibly TRBD1 for D (5 bases). This CDR3 is built from 16 residues. Germline V gene data show CDR1 as SGHAT and CDR2 as FQNNGV. V lost 0 bases and J 5 bases, leaving 16 bases between the germline ends. The CDR3 DNA reads TGTGCCAGCAGCTTAGATTCCCCAGGGCTAGCGACTGAAGCTTTCTTT. This encodes CASSLDSPGLATEAFF.